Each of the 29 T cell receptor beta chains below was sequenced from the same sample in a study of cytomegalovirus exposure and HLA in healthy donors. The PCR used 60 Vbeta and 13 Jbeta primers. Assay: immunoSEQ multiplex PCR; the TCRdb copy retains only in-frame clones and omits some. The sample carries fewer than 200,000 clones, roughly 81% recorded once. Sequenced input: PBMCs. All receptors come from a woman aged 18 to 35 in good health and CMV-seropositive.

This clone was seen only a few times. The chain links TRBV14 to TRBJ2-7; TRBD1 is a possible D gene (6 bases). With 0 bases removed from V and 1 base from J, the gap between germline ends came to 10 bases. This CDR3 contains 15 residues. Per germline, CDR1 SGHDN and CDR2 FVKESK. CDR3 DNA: TGTGCCAGCAGCCAAGATTGGGGGCAGTCCTACGAGCAGTACTTC. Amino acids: CASSQDWGQSYEQYF.

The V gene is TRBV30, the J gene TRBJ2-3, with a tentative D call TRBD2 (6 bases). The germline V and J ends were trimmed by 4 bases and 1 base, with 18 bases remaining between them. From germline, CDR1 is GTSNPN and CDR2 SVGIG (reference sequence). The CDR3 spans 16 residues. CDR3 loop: CAWKFPAGFGTDTQYF. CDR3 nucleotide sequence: TGTGCCTGGAAGTTCCCCGCGGGGTTTGGCACAGATACGCAGTATTTT.

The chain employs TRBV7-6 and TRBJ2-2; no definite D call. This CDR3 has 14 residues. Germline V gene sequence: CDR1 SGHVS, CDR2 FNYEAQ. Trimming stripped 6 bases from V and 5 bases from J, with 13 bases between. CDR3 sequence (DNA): TGTGCCAGCAGTCCGGGTCTCACGACCGGGGAGCTGTTTTTT. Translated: CASSPGLTTGELFF.

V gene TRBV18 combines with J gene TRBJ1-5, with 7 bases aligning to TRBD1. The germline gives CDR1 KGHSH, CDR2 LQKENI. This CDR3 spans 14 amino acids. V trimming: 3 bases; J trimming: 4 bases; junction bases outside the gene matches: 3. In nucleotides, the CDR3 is TGTGCCAGCTCACCGAGGGACAGTAATCAGCCCCAGCATTTT. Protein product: CASSPRDSNQPQHF.

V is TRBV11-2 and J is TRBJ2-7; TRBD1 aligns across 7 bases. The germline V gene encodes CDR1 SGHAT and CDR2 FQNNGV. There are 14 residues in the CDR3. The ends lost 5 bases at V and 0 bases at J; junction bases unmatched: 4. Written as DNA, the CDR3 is TGTGCCAGCAGCGAACGACAGGGCTCCTACGAGCAGTACTTC. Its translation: CASSERQGSYEQYF.

This CDR3 reads CASSLGSGYEQYF. DNA for the CDR3: TGTGCCAGCAGCTTGGGCTCAGGCTACGAGCAGTACTTC. The chain recombines TRBV5-6 with TRBJ2-7; D uncertain. V was pared by 0 bases and J by 3 bases, with 7 bases between. The germline gives CDR1 SGHDT, CDR2 YYEEEE. CDR3 length: 13 amino acids.

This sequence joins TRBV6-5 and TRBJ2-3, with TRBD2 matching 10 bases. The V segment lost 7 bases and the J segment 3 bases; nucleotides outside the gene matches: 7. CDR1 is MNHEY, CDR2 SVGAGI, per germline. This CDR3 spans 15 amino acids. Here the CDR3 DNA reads TGTGCCAGCACAGAGCGGGGGGGAGGTACAGATACGCAGTATTTT. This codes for CASTERGGGTDTQYF.

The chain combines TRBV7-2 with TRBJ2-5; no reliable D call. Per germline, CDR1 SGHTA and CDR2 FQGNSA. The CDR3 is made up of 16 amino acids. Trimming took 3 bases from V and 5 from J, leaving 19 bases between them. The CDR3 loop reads CASSLSMNPPLETQYF. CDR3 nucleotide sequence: TGTGCCAGCAGCTTGAGTATGAACCCCCCGCTGGAGACCCAGTACTTC. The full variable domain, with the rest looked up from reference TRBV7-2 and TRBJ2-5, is GAGVSQSPSNKVTEKGKDVELRCDPISGHTALYWYRQSLGQGLEFLIYFQGNSAPDKSGLPSDRFSAERTGGSVSTLTIQRTQQEDSAVYLCASSLSMNPPLETQYFGPGTRLLVL.

The CDR3 sequence: CASRPTGVMEGTEAFF. The DNA for the CDR3 is TGTGCCAGCAGGCCTACAGGGGTAATGGAGGGCACTGAAGCTTTCTTT. The rearrangement uses TRBV7-9 and TRBJ1-1; 7 nucleotides align to TRBD1. Per germline, CDR1 SEHNR and CDR2 FQNEAQ (reference sequence). CDR3 length: 16 amino acids. The trim removed 6 bases at V and 4 bases at J, leaving 14 bases unmatched.

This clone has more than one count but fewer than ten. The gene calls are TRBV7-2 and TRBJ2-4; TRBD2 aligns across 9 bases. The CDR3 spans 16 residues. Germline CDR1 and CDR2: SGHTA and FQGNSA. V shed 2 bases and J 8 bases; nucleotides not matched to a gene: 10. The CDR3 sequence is CASSLLLRGGGHIQYF. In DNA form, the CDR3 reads TGTGCCAGCAGCTTACTCTTGCGGGGGGGCGGCCACATTCAGTACTTC.

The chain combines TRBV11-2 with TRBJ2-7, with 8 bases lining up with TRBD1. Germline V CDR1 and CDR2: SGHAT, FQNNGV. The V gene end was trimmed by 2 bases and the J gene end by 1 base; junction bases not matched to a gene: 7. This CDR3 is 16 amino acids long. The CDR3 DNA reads TGTGCCAGCAGCTTAATTTCAGGGGGCCAATCCTACGAGCAGTACTTC. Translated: CASSLISGGQSYEQYF.

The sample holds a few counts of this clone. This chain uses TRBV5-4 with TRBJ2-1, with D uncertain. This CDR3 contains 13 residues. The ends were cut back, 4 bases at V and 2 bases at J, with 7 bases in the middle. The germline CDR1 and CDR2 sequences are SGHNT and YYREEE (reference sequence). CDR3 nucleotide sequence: TGTGCCAGCAGCCTTCCCCCCTACAATGAGCAGTTCTTC. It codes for CASSLPPYNEQFF. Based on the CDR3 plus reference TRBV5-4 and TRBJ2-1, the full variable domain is ETGVTQSPTHLIKTRGQQVTLRCSSQSGHNTVSWYQQALGQGPQFIFQYYREEENGRGNFPPRFSGLQFPNYSSELNVNALELDDSALYLCASSLPPYNEQFFGPGTRLTVL.

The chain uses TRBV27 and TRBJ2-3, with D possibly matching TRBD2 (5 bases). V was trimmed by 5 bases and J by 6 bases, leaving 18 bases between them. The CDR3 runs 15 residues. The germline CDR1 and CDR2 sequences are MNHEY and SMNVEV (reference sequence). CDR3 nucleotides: TGTGCCAGCAGTCCGCGGATAACCTCGGGGGATACGCAGTATTTT. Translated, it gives CASSPRITSGDTQYF.

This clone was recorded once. The CDR3 nucleotides read TGTGCCAGTAGTTCAGGGCAGGGGACCCCTAACTATGGCTACACCTTC. Its protein is CASSSGQGTPNYGYTF. V usage is TRBV19 and J usage is TRBJ1-2; D possibly corresponds to TRBD1 (6 bases). CDR1 and CDR2 from the germline V gene are LNHDA and SQIVND (reference sequence). The CDR3 extends over 16 amino acids. Trimming stripped 5 bases from V and 0 bases from J, with 16 bases between.

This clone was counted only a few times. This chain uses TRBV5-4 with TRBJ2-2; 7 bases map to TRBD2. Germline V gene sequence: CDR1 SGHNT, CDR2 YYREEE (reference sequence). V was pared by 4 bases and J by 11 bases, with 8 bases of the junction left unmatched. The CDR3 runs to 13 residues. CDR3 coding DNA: TGTGCCAGCAGCGCCGCGGGGGAGGGTGAGCTGTTTTTT. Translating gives CASSAAGEGELFF.

The CDR3 loop reads CASSSLTGSSYEQYF. The CDR3 coding sequence is TGTGCCAGCAGCTCCCTCACGGGTAGCTCCTACGAGCAGTACTTC. The rearrangement joins TRBV7-6 to TRBJ2-7; the D is unclear. The V and J ends lost 4 bases and 0 bases respectively, with 13 bases between them. The CDR3 contains 15 residues. From germline, CDR1 is SGHVS and CDR2 FNYEAQ.

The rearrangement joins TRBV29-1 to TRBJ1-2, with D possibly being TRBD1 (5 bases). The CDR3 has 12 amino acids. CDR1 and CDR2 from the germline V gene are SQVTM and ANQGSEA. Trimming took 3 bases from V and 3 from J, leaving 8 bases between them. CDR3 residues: CSVEETDYGYTF. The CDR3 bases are TGCAGCGTTGAGGAGACAGACTATGGCTACACCTTC. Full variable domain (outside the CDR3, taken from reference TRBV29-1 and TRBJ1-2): SAVISQKPSRDICQRGTSLTIQCQVDSQVTMMFWYRQQPGQSLTLIATANQGSEATYESGFVIDKFPISRPNLTFSTLTVSNMSPEDSSIYLCSVEETDYGYTFGSGTRLTVV.

CDR3 DNA sequence: TGTGCCAGCAGCATACAGGGGCCCTCTTCCGAGCAGTACTTC. Translated: CASSIQGPSSEQYF. The J gene is TRBJ2-7, the V gene TRBV7-6, with 7 bases lining up with TRBD1. Per germline, CDR1 SGHVS and CDR2 FNYEAQ. The CDR3 has 14 amino acids. Trimming cost V 5 bases and J 6 bases; bases outside gene matches: 10.

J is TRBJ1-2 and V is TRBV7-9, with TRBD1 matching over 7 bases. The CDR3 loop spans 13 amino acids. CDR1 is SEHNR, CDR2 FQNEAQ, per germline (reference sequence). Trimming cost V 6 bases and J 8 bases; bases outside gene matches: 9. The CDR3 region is CASRKTGWEGYTF. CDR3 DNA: TGTGCCAGCAGAAAGACAGGGTGGGAAGGCTACACCTTC.

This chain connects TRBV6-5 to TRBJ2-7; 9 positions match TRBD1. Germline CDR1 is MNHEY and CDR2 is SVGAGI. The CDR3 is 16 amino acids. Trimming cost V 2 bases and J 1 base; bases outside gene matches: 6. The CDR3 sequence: CASSYGSGTGSYEQYF. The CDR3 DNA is TGTGCCAGCAGTTACGGTAGTGGGACAGGGTCCTACGAGCAGTACTTC.

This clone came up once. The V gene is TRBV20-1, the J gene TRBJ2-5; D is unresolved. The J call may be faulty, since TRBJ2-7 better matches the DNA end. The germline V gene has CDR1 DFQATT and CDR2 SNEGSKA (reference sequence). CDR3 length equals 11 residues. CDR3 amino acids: CSAREVYEQYF. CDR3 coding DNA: TGCAGTGCTAGAGAGGTCTACGAGCAGTACTTC.

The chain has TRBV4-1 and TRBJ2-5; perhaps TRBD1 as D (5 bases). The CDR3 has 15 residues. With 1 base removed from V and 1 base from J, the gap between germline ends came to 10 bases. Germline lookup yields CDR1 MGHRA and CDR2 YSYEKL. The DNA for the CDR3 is TGCGCCAGCAGCCAAGGGGGCAGCCTCCAAGAGACCCAGTACTTC. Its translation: CASSQGGSLQETQYF.

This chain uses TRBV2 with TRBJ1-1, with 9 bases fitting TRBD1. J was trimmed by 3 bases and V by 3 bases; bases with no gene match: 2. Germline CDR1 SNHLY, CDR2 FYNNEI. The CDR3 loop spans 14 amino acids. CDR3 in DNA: TGTGCCAGCAGTGAGGACAGGGGATACACTGAAGCTTTCTTT. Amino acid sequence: CASSEDRGYTEAFF.

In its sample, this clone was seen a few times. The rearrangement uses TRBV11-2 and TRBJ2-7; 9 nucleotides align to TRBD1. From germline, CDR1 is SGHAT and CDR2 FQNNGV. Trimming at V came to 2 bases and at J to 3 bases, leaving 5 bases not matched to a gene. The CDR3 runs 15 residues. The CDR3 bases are TGTGCCAGCAGCTTATGGGGGACAGGGATCTACGAGCAGTACTTC. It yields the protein CASSLWGTGIYEQYF. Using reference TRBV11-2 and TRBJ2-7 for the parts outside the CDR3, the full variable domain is EAGVAQSPRYKIIEKRQSVAFWCNPISGHATLYWYQQILGQGPKLLIQFQNNGVVDDSQLPKDRFSAERLKGVDSTLKIQPAKLEDSAVYLCASSLWGTGIYEQYFGPGTRLTVT.

CDR3 coding DNA: TGTGCCAGCGTTCTCCTACAGGGAAATGAAAAACTGTTTTTT. Amino acids: CASVLLQGNEKLFF. The V call is TRBV2, the J call TRBJ1-4; D may be TRBD1 (6 bases). The CDR3 length is 14 residues. Germline CDR1 reads SNHLY; CDR2 reads FYNNEI. Deletions cut 8 bases from V and 5 bases from J, with 15 bases between. The full variable domain, its missing parts supplied by reference TRBV2 and TRBJ1-4, is EPEVTQTPSHQVTQMGQEVILRCVPISNHLYFYWYRQILGQKVEFLVSFYNNEISEKSEIFDDQFSVERPDGSNFTLKIRSTKLEDSAMYFCASVLLQGNEKLFFGSGTQLSVL.

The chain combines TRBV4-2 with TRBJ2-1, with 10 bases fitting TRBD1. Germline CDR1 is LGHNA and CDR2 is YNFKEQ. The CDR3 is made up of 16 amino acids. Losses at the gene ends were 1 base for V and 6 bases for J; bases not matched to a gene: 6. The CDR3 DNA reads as TGTGCCAGCAGCCAAGTGCCCGGGACAGGGGCCAATGAGCAGTTCTTC. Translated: CASSQVPGTGANEQFF.

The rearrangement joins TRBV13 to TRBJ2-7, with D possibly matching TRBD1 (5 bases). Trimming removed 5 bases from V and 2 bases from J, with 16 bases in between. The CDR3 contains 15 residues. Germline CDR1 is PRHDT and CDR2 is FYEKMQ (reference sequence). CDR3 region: CASSTREDSAYEQYF. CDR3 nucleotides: TGTGCCAGCAGCACCAGGGAAGACAGTGCCTACGAGCAGTACTTC. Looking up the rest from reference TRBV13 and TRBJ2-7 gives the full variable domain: AAGVIQSPRHLIKEKRETATLKCYPIPRHDTVYWYQQGPGQDPQFLISFYEKMQSDKGSIPDRFSAQQFSDYHSELNMSSLELGDSALYFCASSTREDSAYEQYFGPGTRLTVT.

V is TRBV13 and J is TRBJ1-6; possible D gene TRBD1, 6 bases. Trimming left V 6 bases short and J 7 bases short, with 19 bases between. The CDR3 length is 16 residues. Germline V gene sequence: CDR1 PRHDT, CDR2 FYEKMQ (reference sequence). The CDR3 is CASRSKDSSSNSPLHF. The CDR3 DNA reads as TGTGCCAGCAGATCCAAGGACAGCTCTTCCAATTCACCCCTCCACTTT.

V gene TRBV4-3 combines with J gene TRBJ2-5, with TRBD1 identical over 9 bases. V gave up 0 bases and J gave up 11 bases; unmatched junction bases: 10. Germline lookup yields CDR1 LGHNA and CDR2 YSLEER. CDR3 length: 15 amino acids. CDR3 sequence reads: CASSQESGTGIEQYF. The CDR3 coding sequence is TGCGCCAGCAGCCAAGAGTCCGGGACAGGGATTGAGCAGTACTTC.